This entry concerns a single TCR beta chain. These data belong to a study of T cell responses to AZD1222 COVID-19 vaccine. Trimming at V came to 4 bases and at J to 0 bases, leaving 5 bases not matched to a gene. Germline CDR1 and CDR2: LNHDA and SQIVND (reference sequence). There are 15 residues in the CDR3. Using immunoSEQ multiplex PCR, the repertoire was profiled, and TCRdb retains in-frame clones only, with some absent. There are hundreds of thousands of clones in the sample; almost 95% occur only once, and roughly 0.6% lies in the top ten. Sequencing was performed on peripheral blood, taken 28 days after the second AZD1222 dose. V usage is TRBV19 and J usage is TRBJ1-2; TRBD1 agrees at 7 bases. The TCR originated in an adult who received the AZD1222 COVID-19 vaccine. The chain's CDR3 is CASSTRQGSNYGYTF. For the CDR3, the DNA is TGTGCCAGTAGTACACGACAGGGTTCTAACTATGGCTACACCTTC.